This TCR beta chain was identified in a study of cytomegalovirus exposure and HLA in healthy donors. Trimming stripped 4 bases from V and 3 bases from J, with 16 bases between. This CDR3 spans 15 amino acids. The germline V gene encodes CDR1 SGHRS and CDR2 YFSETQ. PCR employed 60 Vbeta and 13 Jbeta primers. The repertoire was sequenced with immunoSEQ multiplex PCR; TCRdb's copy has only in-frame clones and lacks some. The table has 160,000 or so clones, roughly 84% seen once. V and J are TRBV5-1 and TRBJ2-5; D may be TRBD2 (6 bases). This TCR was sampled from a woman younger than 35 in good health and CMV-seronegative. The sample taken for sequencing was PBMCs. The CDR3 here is CASSVGGGGKETQYF. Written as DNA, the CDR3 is TGCGCCAGCAGCGTGGGGGGTGGAGGAAAAGAGACCCAGTACTTC.